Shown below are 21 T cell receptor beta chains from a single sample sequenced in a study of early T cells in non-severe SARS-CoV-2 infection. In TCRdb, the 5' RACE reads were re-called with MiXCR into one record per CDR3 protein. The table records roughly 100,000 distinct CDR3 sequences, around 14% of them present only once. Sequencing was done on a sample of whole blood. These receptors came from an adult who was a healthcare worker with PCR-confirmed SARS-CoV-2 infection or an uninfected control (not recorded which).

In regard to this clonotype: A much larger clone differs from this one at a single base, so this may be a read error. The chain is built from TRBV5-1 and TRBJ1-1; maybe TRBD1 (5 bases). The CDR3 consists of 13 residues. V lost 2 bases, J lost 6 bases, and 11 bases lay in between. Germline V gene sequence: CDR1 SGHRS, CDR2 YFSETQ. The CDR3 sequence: CASSLGVDSEAFF. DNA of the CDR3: TGCGCCAGCAGCTTAGGGGTGGACTCTGAAGCTTTCTTT.

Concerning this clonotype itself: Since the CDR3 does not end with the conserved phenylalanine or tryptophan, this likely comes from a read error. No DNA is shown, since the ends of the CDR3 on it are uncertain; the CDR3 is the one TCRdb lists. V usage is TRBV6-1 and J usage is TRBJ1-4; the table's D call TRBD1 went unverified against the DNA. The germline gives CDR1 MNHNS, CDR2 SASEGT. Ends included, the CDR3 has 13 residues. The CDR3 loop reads CASSTLTGDIQQR.

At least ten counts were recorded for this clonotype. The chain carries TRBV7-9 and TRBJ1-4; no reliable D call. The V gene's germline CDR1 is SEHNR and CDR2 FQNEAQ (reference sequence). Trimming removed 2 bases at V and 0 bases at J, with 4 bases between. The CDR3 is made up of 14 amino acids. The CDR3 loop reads CASSLWATNEKLFF. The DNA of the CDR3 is TGTGCCAGCAGCTTATGGGCAACTAATGAAAAACTGTTTTTT.

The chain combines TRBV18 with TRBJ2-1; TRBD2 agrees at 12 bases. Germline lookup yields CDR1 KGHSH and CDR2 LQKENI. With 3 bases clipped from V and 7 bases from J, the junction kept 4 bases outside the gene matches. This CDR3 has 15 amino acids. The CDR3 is CASSPTSGSKNEQFF. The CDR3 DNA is TGTGCCAGCTCACCGACTAGCGGGAGTAAAAATGAGCAGTTCTTC. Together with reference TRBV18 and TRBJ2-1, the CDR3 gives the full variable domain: NAGVMQNPRHLVRRRGQEARLRCSPMKGHSHVYWYRQLPEEGLKFMVYLQKENIIDESGMPKERFSAEFPKEGPSILRIQQVVRGDSAAYFCASSPTSGSKNEQFFGPGTRLTVL.

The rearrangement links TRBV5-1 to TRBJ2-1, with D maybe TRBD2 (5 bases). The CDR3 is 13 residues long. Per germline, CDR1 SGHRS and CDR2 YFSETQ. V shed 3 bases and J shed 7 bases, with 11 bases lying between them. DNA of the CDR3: TGCGCCAGCAGCTGGGAGCTTGGGAATGAGCAGTTCTTC. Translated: CASSWELGNEQFF.

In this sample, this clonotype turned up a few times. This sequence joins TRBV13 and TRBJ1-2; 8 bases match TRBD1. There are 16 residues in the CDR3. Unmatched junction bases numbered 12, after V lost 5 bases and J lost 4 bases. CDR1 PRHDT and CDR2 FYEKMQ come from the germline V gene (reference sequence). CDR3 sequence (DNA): TGTGCCAGCAGCCCCGGCGCGGGACAGGCTATCTATGGCTACACCTTC. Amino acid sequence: CASSPGAGQAIYGYTF.

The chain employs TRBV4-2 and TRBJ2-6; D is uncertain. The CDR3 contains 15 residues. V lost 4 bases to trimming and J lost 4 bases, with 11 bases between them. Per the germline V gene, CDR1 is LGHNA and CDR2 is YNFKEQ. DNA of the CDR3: TGTGCCAGCAGCCCAGACCGAGACGGGGCCAACGTCCTGACTTTC. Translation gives CASSPDRDGANVLTF.

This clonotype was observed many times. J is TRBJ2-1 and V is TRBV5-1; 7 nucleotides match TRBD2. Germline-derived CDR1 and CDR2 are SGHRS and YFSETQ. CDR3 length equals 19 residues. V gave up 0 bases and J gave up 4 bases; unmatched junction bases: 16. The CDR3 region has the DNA TGCGCCAGCAGCTTGGTGGGTCCGAGCCTAGCGGTGCGTTACAATGAGCAGTTCTTC. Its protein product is CASSLVGPSLAVRYNEQFF.

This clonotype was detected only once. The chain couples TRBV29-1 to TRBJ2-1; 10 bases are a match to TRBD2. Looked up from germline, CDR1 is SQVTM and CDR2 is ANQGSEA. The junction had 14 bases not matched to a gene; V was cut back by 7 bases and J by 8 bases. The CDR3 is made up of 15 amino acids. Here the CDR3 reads CSAEGLAGAYDEQFF. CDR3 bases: TGCAGCGCAGAGGGCCTAGCGGGAGCCTATGATGAGCAGTTCTTC.

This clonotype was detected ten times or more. CDR3 residues: CASSLEIGLNTEAFF. For the CDR3, the DNA is TGTGCCAGCAGCTTAGAGATCGGGTTGAACACTGAAGCTTTCTTT. The chain has TRBV7-6 and TRBJ1-1, with no clear D. The germline gives CDR1 SGHVS, CDR2 FNYEAQ. The CDR3 extends over 15 amino acids. V shed 1 base and J shed 0 bases, with 9 bases lying between them.

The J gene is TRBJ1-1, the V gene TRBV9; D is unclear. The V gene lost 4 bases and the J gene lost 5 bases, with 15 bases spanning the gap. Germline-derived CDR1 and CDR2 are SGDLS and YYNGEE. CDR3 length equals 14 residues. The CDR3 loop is CASSLSRFSTEAFF. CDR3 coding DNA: TGTGCCAGCAGCTTGAGCAGGTTTTCGACTGAAGCTTTCTTT.

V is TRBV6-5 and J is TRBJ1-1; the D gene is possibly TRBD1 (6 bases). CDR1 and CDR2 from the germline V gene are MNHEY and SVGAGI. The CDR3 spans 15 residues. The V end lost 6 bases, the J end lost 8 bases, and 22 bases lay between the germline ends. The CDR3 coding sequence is TGTGCCAGCAGACCCCTACGGGGGGCGATGTTAGAAGCTTTCTTT. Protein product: CASRPLRGAMLEAFF.

The CDR3 DNA is TGTGCCAGCAGCCCCCGGACTAGCGGGCACTACGAGCAGTACTTC. Protein product: CASSPRTSGHYEQYF. The J gene is TRBJ2-7, the V gene TRBV6-2 or TRBV6-3; TRBD2 matches at 11 bases. The CDR3 runs to 15 residues. Germline lookup yields CDR1 MNHEY and CDR2 SVGEGT. V lost 6 bases to trimming and J lost 3 bases; unmatched junction nucleotides: 7.

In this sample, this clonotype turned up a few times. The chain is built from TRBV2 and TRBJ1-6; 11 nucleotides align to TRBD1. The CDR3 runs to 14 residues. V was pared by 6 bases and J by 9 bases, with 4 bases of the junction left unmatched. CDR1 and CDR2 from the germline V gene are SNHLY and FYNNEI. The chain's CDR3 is CASSGTGGISPLHF. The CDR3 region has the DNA TGTGCCAGCAGCGGGACAGGGGGTATTTCACCCCTCCACTTT. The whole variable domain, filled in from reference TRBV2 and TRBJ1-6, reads EPEVTQTPSHQVTQMGQEVILRCVPISNHLYFYWYRQILGQKVEFLVSFYNNEISEKSEIFDDQFSVERPDGSNFTLKIRSTKLEDSAMYFCASSGTGGISPLHFGNGTRLTVT.

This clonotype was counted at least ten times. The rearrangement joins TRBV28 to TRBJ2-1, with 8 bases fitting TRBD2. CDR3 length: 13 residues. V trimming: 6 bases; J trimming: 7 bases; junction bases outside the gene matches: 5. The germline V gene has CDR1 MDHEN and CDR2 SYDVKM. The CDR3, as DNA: TGTGCCAGCAGCACCGGCGGGAGGAATGAGCAGTTCTTC. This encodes CASSTGGRNEQFF.

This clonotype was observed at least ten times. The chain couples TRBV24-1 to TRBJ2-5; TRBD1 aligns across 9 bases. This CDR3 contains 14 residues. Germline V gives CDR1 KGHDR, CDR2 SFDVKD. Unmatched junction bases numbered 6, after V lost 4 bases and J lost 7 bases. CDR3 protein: CATSESGTGLTQYF. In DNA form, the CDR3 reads TGTGCCACCAGTGAATCCGGGACAGGGCTGACCCAGTACTTC.

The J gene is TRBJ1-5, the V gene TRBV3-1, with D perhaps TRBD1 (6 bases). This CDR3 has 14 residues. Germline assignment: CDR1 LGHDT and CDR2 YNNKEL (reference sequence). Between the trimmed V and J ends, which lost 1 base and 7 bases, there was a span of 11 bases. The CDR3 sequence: CASSQVGAGQPQHF. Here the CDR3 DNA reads TGTGCCAGCAGCCAAGTGGGGGCGGGACAGCCCCAGCATTTT.

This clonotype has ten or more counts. Written as DNA, the CDR3 is TGTGCCAGCAGTTTACGTCTCCGACAGGGAGTAACCTACAATGAGCAGTTCTTC. Amino acids: CASSLRLRQGVTYNEQFF. The chain combines TRBV27 with TRBJ2-1; 7 bases match TRBD1. Losses at the gene ends were 2 bases for V and 2 bases for J; bases not matched to a gene: 12. This CDR3 has 18 amino acids. Germline values: CDR1 MNHEY, CDR2 SMNVEV (reference sequence).

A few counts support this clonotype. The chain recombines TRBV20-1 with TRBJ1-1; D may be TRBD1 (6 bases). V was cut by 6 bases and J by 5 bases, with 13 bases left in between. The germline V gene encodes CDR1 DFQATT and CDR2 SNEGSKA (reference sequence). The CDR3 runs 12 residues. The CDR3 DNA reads TGCAGTGCGCGAGTACAGGGTACTGAAGCTTTCTTT. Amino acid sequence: CSARVQGTEAFF.

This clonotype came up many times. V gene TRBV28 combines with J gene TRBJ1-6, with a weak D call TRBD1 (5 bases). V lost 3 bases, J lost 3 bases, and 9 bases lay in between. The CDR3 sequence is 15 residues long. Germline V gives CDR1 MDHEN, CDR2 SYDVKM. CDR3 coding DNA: TGTGCCAGCAGTTTCAGGGCAGACTATAATTCACCCCTCCACTTT. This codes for CASSFRADYNSPLHF.

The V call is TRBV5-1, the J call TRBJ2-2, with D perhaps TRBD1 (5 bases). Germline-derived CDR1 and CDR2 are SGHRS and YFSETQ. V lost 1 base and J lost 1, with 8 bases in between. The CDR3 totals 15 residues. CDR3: CASSLPQGNTGELFF. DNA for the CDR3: TGCGCCAGCAGCTTGCCTCAGGGGAACACCGGGGAGCTGTTTTTT.